The T cell receptor beta chain under discussion was sequenced for a study of cytomegalovirus exposure and HLA in healthy donors. 60 Vbeta and 13 Jbeta primers were used in PCR. As handled by the study authors: It was a later analysis that counted around 85 million unique TCR beta chains, of which some 9.9 million were shared. Only in-frame clones appear in the TCRdb table, and some are missing; sequencing was by immunoSEQ multiplex PCR. From that table come the V and J calls and clone size; the DNA was used to work out D and trimming. The table records roughly 120,000 clones, 60% to 85% of them present only once. Each donor was healthy, and each was a bone marrow donor. With respect to this clone: The antigen remains undetermined.

Study-wide results and limits: Specificity of three CMV-associated chains for CMV antigens was verified in vitro. In a later analysis, TCR beta V- and J-gene trimming showed a link to a missense DCLRE1C variant.

The CDR3 sequence is 13 residues long. Germline CDR1 and CDR2: SGHDT and YYEEEE. V was pared by 0 bases and J by 2 bases, with 5 bases between. The J gene is TRBJ1-2, the V gene TRBV5-6; D not certain. Sequencing was done on a sample of PBMCs. The sequence derives from a human donor in good health. The CDR3 bases are TGTGCCAGCAGCTTGGAGCGGAACTATGGCTACACCTTC. Translating it yields CASSLERNYGYTF. The full variable domain, its missing parts supplied by reference TRBV5-6 and TRBJ1-2, is DAGVTQSPTHLIKTRGQQVTLRCSPKSGHDTVSWYQQALGQGPQFIFQYYEEEERQRGNFPDRFSGHQFPNYSSELNVNALLLGDSALYLCASSLERNYGYTFGSGTRLTVV.